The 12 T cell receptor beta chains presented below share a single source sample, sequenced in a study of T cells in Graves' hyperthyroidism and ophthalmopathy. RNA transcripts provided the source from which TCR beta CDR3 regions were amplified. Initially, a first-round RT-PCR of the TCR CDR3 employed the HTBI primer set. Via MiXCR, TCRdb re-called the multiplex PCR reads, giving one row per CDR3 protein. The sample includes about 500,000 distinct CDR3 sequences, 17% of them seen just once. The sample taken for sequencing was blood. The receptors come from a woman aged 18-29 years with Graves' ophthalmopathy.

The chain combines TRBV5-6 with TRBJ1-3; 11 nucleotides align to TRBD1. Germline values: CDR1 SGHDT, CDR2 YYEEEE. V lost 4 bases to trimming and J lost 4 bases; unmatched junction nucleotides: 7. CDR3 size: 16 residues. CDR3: CASSLPGQGDGNTIYF. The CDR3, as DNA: TGTGCCAGCAGCCTCCCGGGACAGGGGGACGGAAACACCATATATTTT.

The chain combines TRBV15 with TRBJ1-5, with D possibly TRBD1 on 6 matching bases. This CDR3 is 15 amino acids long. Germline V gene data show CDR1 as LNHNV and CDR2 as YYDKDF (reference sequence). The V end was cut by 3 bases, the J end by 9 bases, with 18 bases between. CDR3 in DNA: TGTGCCACCAGCAGCAGGGGCACCCGCCATTGGCCCCAGCATTTT. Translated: CATSSRGTRHWPQHF.

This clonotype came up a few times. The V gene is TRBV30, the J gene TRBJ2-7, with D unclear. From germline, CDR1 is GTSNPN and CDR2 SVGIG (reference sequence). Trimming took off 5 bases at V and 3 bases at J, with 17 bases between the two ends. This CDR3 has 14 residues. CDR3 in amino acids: CAWDMGSGFYEQYF. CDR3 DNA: TGTGCCTGGGATATGGGAAGTGGGTTCTACGAGCAGTACTTC.

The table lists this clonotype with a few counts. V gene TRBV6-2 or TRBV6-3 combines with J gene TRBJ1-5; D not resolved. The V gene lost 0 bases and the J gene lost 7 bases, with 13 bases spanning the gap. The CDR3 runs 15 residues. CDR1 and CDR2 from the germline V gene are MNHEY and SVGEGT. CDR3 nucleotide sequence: TGTGCCAGCAGTTACTCGAGGCCAGGAGGCCAGCCCCAGCATTTT. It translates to CASSYSRPGGQPQHF.

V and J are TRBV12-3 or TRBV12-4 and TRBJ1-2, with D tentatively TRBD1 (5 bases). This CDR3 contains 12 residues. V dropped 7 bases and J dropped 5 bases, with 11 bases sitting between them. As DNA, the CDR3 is TGTGCCAGCACCCTGACAGAGTATGGCTACACCTTC. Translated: CASTLTEYGYTF.

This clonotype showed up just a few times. In DNA, the CDR3 is TGTGCCAGCAGCTTCCCGGGTGGGAGCCAGCCCCAGCATTTT. It specifies CASSFPGGSQPQHF. The chain has TRBV7-2 and TRBJ1-5; D remains unclear. Trimming shortened V by 3 bases and J by 7 bases, and 13 bases separated the two germline ends. Germline-derived CDR1 and CDR2 are SGHTA and FQGNSA. There are 14 residues in the CDR3.

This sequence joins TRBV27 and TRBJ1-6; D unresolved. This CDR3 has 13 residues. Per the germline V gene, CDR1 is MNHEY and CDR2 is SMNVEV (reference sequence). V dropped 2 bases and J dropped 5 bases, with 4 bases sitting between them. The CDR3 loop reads CASSLNNNSPLHF. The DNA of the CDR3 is TGTGCCAGCAGTTTAAACAATAATTCACCCCTCCACTTT.

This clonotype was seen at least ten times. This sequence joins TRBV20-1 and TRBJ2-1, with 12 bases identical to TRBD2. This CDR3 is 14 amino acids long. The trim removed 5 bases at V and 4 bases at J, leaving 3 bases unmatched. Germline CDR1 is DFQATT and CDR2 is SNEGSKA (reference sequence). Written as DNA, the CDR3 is TGCAGTGCTCTGACTAGCGGGGGATACAATGAGCAGTTCTTC. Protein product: CSALTSGGYNEQFF.

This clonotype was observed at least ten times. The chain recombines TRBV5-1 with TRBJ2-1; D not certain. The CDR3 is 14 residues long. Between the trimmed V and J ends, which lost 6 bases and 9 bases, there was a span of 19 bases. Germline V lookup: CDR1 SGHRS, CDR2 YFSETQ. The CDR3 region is CASKTTTGSSEQFF. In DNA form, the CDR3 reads TGCGCCAGCAAAACTACGACCGGGTCTAGTGAGCAGTTCTTC.

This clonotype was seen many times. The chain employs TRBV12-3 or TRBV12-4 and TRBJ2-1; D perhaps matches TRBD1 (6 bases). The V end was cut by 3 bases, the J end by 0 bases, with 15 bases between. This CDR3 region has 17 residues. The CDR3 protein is CASSFGQGPSSYNEQFF. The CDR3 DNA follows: TGTGCCAGCAGTTTCGGGCAGGGGCCGAGCTCCTACAATGAGCAGTTCTTC.

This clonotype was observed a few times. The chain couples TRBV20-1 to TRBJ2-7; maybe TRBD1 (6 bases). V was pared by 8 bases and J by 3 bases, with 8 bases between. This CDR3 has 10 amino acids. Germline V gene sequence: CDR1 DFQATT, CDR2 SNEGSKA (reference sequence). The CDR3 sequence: CSTGNYEQYF. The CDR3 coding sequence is TGCAGTACAGGGAACTACGAGCAGTACTTC.

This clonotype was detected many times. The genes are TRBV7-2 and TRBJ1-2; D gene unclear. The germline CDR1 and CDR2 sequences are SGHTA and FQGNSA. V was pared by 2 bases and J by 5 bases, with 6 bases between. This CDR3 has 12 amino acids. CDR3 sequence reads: CASSLLQYGYTF. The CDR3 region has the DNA TGTGCCAGCAGCTTACTGCAGTATGGCTACACCTTC. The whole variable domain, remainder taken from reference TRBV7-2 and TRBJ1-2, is GAGVSQSPSNKVTEKGKDVELRCDPISGHTALYWYRQSLGQGLEFLIYFQGNSAPDKSGLPSDRFSAERTGGSVSTLTIQRTQQEDSAVYLCASSLLQYGYTFGSGTRLTVV.